The clone carrying this T cell receptor beta chain was observed a handful of times. Its target is unknown. This sample stems from a study of identical twins. This CDR3 is 18 amino acids long. V lost 3 bases and J 3 bases, leaving 24 bases between the germline ends. The V gene's germline CDR1 is SGHAT and CDR2 FQNNGV. Study-level results: Part of the zero-insertion signal could reflect confounding by invariant MAIT and iNKT cells.

TCRdb re-derived calls from the 5' RACE reads in MiXCR, one entry per CDR3 protein. The repertoire includes just over 450,000 distinct CDR3 sequences, approximately 15% of them detected once, and about 0.52% sits in the top ten. This sample also belongs to another study, concerning yellow fever vaccine responses in identical twins.

The chain has TRBV11-2 and TRBJ2-7; D possibly matches TRBD1 or TRBD2 (5 bases each). The sample comprised CD4+ T cells sorted from blood. This receptor was taken from a young woman in good health. CDR3 sequence (DNA): TGTGCCAGCAGCTTTCGCCCGCTCGGGGCGAGAGGAAACTACGAGCAGTACTTC. Its translation: CASSFRPLGARGNYEQYF.